This record concerns one T cell receptor beta chain sequence. Germline loops: CDR1 SGHDT, CDR2 YYEEEE. V lost 1 base to trimming and J lost 1 base; unmatched junction nucleotides: 13. The CDR3 consists of 19 residues. This entry belongs to a study of shared T cell receptors in the human thymus. The table came from immunoSEQ multiplex PCR; TCRdb's copy has only in-frame clones and leaves some out. The data contain some 720,000 clones, approximately 88% of them singletons. The data also belong to a second study, concerning human thymus T cells. From that study: Resections that were taken during corrective heart surgery supplied the thymus tissue.

The clonotype originates from a boy in the first two years of life with a congenital heart defect. Material: thymocytes. V usage is TRBV5-6 and J usage is TRBJ2-2; TRBD2 matches at 7 bases. CDR3 bases: TGTGCCAGCAGCTTGTGGGCCGGGGGGAGCCCCATGAACACCGGGGAGCTGTTTTTT. It codes for CASSLWAGGSPMNTGELFF.